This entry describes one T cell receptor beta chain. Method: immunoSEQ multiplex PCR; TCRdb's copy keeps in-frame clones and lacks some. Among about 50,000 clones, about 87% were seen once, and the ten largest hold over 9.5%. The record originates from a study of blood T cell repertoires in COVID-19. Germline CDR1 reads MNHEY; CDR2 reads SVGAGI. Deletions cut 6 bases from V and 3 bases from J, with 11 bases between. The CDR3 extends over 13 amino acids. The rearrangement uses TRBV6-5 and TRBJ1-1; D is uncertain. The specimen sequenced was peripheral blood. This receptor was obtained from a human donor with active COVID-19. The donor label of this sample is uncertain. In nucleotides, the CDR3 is TGTGCCAGCAGAAACACCCCCGACACTGAAGCTTTCTTT. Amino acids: CASRNTPDTEAFF.